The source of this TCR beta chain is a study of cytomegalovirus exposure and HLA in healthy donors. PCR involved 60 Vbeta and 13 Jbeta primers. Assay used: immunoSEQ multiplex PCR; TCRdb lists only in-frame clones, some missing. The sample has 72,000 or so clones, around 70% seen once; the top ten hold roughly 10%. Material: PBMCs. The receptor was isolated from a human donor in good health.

The CDR3 sequence: CASSMTGAQPQHF. In nucleotides, the CDR3 is TGTGCCAGCAGTATGACAGGGGCTCAGCCCCAGCATTTT. The chain combines TRBV27 with TRBJ1-5; 8 nucleotides line up with TRBD1. V shed 5 bases, J shed 6 bases, and the junction held 3 bases outside the gene matches. Germline V lookup: CDR1 MNHEY, CDR2 SMNVEV (reference sequence). CDR3 length: 13 residues.